The 19 T cell receptor beta chains reported below all come from one sample, sequenced in a study of blood T cell repertoires in COVID-19. Generated by immunoSEQ multiplex PCR, the TCRdb table keeps only in-frame clones and is missing some. The data show more than 50,000 clones, with about 82% seen just once and over 7.5% held by the top ten. The specimen was peripheral blood. The receptors originated from a human donor in a cohort sampled during active COVID-19.

This clone has only one observation. J is TRBJ2-7 and V is TRBV19; TRBD2 aligns across 11 bases. Germline CDR1 reads LNHDA; CDR2 reads SQIVND (reference sequence). Trimming cost V 6 bases and J 2 bases; bases outside gene matches: 3. This CDR3 comprises 14 residues. CDR3 nucleotides: TGTGCCAGTAGGGGGACTAGCGGACCCTACGAGCAGTACTTC. This encodes CASRGTSGPYEQYF.

A word on this clone: This CDR3 is also generated by other DNA sequences in the sample. The chain uses TRBV7-2 and TRBJ2-7; 13 bases fit TRBD2. Germline CDR1 and CDR2: SGHTA and FQGNSA. V was clipped by 6 bases and J by 0 bases; unmatched bases: 2. The CDR3 sequence is 15 residues long. The CDR3, as DNA: TGTGCCAGCAGTCGGACTAGCGGGAGCTCCTACGAGCAGTACTTC. Translated: CASSRTSGSSYEQYF.

V and J are TRBV28 and TRBJ1-5; D not resolved. The CDR3 loop spans 16 amino acids. V was trimmed by 3 bases and J by 9 bases, leaving 21 bases between them. Germline V gene lookup returns CDR1 MDHEN and CDR2 SYDVKM. The DNA of the CDR3 is TGTGCCAGCAGTTTTTTGAAGGGAGGGTCGGGGAGGCCCCAGCATTTT. The encoded protein is CASSFLKGGSGRPQHF. The entire variable domain, with the rest obtained from reference TRBV28 and TRBJ1-5, is as follows: DVKVTQSSRYLVKRTGEKVFLECVQDMDHENMFWYRQDPGLGLRLIYFSYDVKMKEKGDIPEGYSVSREKKERFSLILESASTNQTSMYLCASSFLKGGSGRPQHFGDGTRLSIL.

The chain links TRBV27 to TRBJ1-5; TRBD1 matches 8 bases. Germline values: CDR1 MNHEY, CDR2 SMNVEV (reference sequence). Trimming cost V 4 bases and J 1 base; bases outside gene matches: 6. The CDR3 runs 16 residues. The CDR3: CASSSGTGRSNQPQHF. CDR3 in DNA: TGTGCCAGCAGTTCTGGGACAGGTCGAAGCAATCAGCCCCAGCATTTT.

Regarding this clone: Distinct nucleotide sequences in the sample also encode this CDR3. For the CDR3, the DNA is TGTGCCAGCAGTTTGACAGGGCCGAGCAATCAGCCCCAGCATTTT. Its translation: CASSLTGPSNQPQHF. The chain carries TRBV28 and TRBJ1-5; 7 nucleotides align to TRBD1. The germline V gene encodes CDR1 MDHEN and CDR2 SYDVKM. CDR3 length: 15 residues. The junction had 3 bases not matched to a gene; V was cut back by 3 bases and J by 1 base.

The chain recombines TRBV5-1 with TRBJ1-3, with D possibly matching TRBD1 (6 bases). Germline V gene sequence: CDR1 SGHRS, CDR2 YFSETQ. The germline V and J ends were trimmed by 0 bases and 3 bases, with 7 bases remaining between them. The CDR3 has 14 residues. In DNA form, the CDR3 reads TGCGCCAGCAGCTTGGCAGGGGTTGGAAACACCATATATTTT. As protein: CASSLAGVGNTIYF.

The J gene is TRBJ2-2, the V gene TRBV15; 9 bases fit TRBD1. In germline, CDR1 is LNHNV, CDR2 YYDKDF (reference sequence). V was pared by 2 bases and J by 3 bases, with 7 bases of the junction left unmatched. The CDR3 has 17 residues. The DNA for the CDR3 is TGTGCCACCAGCAGAAAACAGGGGGCTCAGGACACCGGGGAGCTGTTTTTT. It specifies CATSRKQGAQDTGELFF.

The chain has TRBV7-2 and TRBJ2-2, with TRBD1 matching 10 bases. The CDR3 runs to 16 residues. Unmatched junction bases numbered 10, after V lost 5 bases and J lost 7 bases. Germline CDR1 is SGHTA and CDR2 is FQGNSA. The CDR3 reads CASSETGTGVVGELFF. CDR3 nucleotides: TGTGCCAGCAGCGAGACCGGGACAGGGGTGGTCGGGGAGCTGTTTTTT.

CDR3 nucleotide sequence: TGCGCCAGCAGCCAAGATCTCCTTCTACGATTGGCTGGGGCCAACGTCCTGACTTTC. This translates into CASSQDLLLRLAGANVLTF. The V call is TRBV4-1, the J call TRBJ2-6; no firm D call. The germline CDR1 and CDR2 sequences are MGHRA and YSYEKL. The length of the CDR3 is 19 residues. Trimming removed 0 bases from V and 2 bases from J, with 17 bases in between.

The V and J genes are TRBV20-1 and TRBJ2-5, with TRBD2 identical over 8 bases. This CDR3 has 15 residues. The germline V gene encodes CDR1 DFQATT and CDR2 SNEGSKA (reference sequence). V was clipped by 3 bases and J by 2 bases; unmatched bases: 8. CDR3 bases: TGCAGTGCTAGTCCGGGGCTAGCGGGTCAAGAGACCCAGTACTTC. It is translated as CSASPGLAGQETQYF.

This clone has a handful of counts. The chain employs TRBV27 and TRBJ2-3; 12 bases align to TRBD2. The CDR3 covers 20 residues. Germline V gene lookup returns CDR1 MNHEY and CDR2 SMNVEV (reference sequence). The V and J ends lost 4 bases and 4 bases, in that order; junction bases with no gene match: 18. This CDR3 is CASSSNVLAGGLGFADTQYF. The CDR3 DNA is TGTGCCAGCAGTTCAAATGTACTAGCGGGAGGTTTGGGCTTCGCAGATACGCAGTATTTT.

With respect to this clone: Different DNA sequences within this sample yield the same CDR3. DNA for the CDR3: TGCAGCGTTGGGCAGGGTGGGGAGACCCAGTACTTC. Residues: CSVGQGGETQYF. The chain uses TRBV29-1 and TRBJ2-5; tentatively, D is TRBD1 (5 bases). Deletions cut 4 bases from V and 5 bases from J, with 11 bases between. Germline lookup yields CDR1 SQVTM and CDR2 ANQGSEA. This CDR3 region has 12 residues.

The chain is built from TRBV18 and TRBJ2-1, with a weak D call TRBD2 (6 bases). V lost 2 bases and J lost 1, with 9 bases in between. Germline CDR1 KGHSH, CDR2 LQKENI. The CDR3 totals 15 residues. CDR3 nucleotide sequence: TGTGCCAGCTCACCAGGGCGGGGTTCCTACAATGAGCAGTTCTTC. This translates into CASSPGRGSYNEQFF. The variable domain in full, with the rest retrieved from reference TRBV18 and TRBJ2-1, is NAGVMQNPRHLVRRRGQEARLRCSPMKGHSHVYWYRQLPEEGLKFMVYLQKENIIDESGMPKERFSAEFPKEGPSILRIQQVVRGDSAAYFCASSPGRGSYNEQFFGPGTRLTVL.

This chain connects TRBV15 to TRBJ2-5; 15 bases map to TRBD2. CDR3 length: 20 amino acids. Trimming removed 0 bases from V and 4 bases from J; junction bases left unmatched: 12. Germline assignment: CDR1 LNHNV and CDR2 YYDKDF (reference sequence). In DNA form, the CDR3 reads TGTGCCACCAGCAGAGATTTAGGGTCCCGGACTAGCGGGAGGGGAGAGACCCAGTACTTC. Translated: CATSRDLGSRTSGRGETQYF.

This clone was seen more than once but under ten times. This chain connects TRBV11-1 to TRBJ2-5, with TRBD2 matching 10 bases. Germline CDR1 SGHAT, CDR2 FQDESV (reference sequence). This CDR3 contains 15 residues. The trim removed 3 bases at V and 4 bases at J, leaving 5 bases unmatched. CDR3 sequence reads: CASSFSGRAGETQYF. CDR3 sequence (DNA): TGTGCCAGCAGCTTCAGCGGGAGGGCCGGAGAGACCCAGTACTTC.

CDR3 DNA: TGTGCCAGCAGCTTGAGGACTAGCCGGGGCGGGGAGCTGTTTTTT. Its translation: CASSLRTSRGGELFF. The chain is built from TRBV5-4 and TRBJ2-2; TRBD2 matches 8 bases. The CDR3 sequence is 15 residues long. V was pared by 1 base and J by 7 bases, with 6 bases of the junction left unmatched. The germline CDR1 and CDR2 sequences are SGHNT and YYREEE (reference sequence).

The genes are TRBV5-1 and TRBJ2-6, with 11 bases that match TRBD1. V lost 4 bases and J lost 0; bases outside the gene matches: 9. Looked up from germline, CDR1 is SGHRS and CDR2 is YFSETQ. This CDR3 has 19 residues. CDR3 in amino acids: CASSVPPGTGGSGANVLTF. The CDR3 DNA reads as TGCGCCAGCAGCGTCCCCCCCGGGACAGGGGGCTCTGGGGCCAACGTCCTGACTTTC.

This clone was observed a few times. CDR3 amino acids: CASSLDRGQGEAFF. The CDR3 DNA reads as TGTGCCAGCAGCTTAGATAGGGGGCAGGGTGAAGCTTTCTTT. The chain is built from TRBV7-2 and TRBJ1-1; 7 bases map to TRBD1. In germline, CDR1 is SGHTA, CDR2 FQGNSA. V lost 1 base, J lost 7 bases, and 6 bases stayed unmatched. The CDR3 is made up of 14 amino acids.

This sequence joins TRBV19 and TRBJ1-3, with D perhaps TRBD1 (5 bases). Germline values: CDR1 LNHDA, CDR2 SQIVND (reference sequence). The CDR3 runs to 15 residues. Trimming shortened V by 3 bases and J by 2 bases, and 11 bases separated the two germline ends. CDR3 loop: CASSIGRGAGNTIYF. The DNA for the CDR3 is TGTGCCAGTAGTATTGGGAGGGGCGCTGGAAACACCATATATTTT.